This paragraph reports one TCR beta chain. What it recognizes is unknown. TCRdb analysed the 5' RACE reads with MiXCR anew, one entry per CDR3 protein. This table has some 800,000 distinct CDR3 sequences, roughly 12% appearing once. The sample is drawn from a study of CD8 T cells in ankylosing spondylitis. Study-level results: Among TCR beta sequences, a motif of several highly homologous variants appeared characteristic of ankylosing spondylitis blood.

The V gene end was trimmed by 7 bases and the J gene end by 2 bases; junction bases not matched to a gene: 4. This CDR3 region has 15 residues. This rearrangement joins TRBV12-3 or TRBV12-4 to TRBJ2-5, with TRBD2 matching over 13 bases. Sequencing was carried out using blood, either unsorted or a sorted T cell fraction (not recorded which). The TCR originated in a male donor with ankylosing spondylitis. The CDR3 sequence is CASILGLAGQETQYF. CDR3 sequence (DNA): TGTGCCAGCATCCTGGGACTAGCGGGACAAGAGACCCAGTACTTC.